The 17 T cell receptor beta chains below were found in one sample sequenced in a study of cytomegalovirus exposure and HLA in healthy donors. The study ran its PCR with 60 Vbeta and 13 Jbeta primers. Sequenced by immunoSEQ multiplex PCR; TCRdb stores in-frame clones only, minus some. Among nearly 110,000 clones listed, about 74% were seen once. Sequenced material: PBMCs. Source of these receptors: a woman aged 40 to 50 in good health and CMV-seropositive.

This chain connects TRBV2 to TRBJ1-6, with TRBD1 identical over 8 bases. Looked up from germline, CDR1 is SNHLY and CDR2 is FYNNEI. The ends lost 8 bases at V and 5 bases at J; junction bases unmatched: 5. The CDR3 length is 14 residues. The CDR3 sequence: CASGLGQDNSPLHF. CDR3 sequence (DNA): TGTGCCAGCGGGCTGGGACAGGATAATTCACCCCTCCACTTT.

This chain connects TRBV5-1 to TRBJ1-4; TRBD1 matches at 8 bases. The CDR3 is 17 amino acids. Germline CDR1 reads SGHRS; CDR2 reads YFSETQ. The J segment lost 0 bases and the V segment lost 4 bases, leaving 8 bases of the junction unmatched. The CDR3 nucleotides are TGCGCCAGCAGCACCTGGACAGGGAGGGCAACTAATGAAAAACTGTTTTTT. It translates to CASSTWTGRATNEKLFF.

This rearrangement joins TRBV7-2 to TRBJ1-2; 7 nucleotides line up with TRBD1. This CDR3 comprises 15 residues. The germline V gene has CDR1 SGHTA and CDR2 FQGNSA. Trimming at V came to 6 bases and at J to 4 bases, leaving 11 bases not matched to a gene. The CDR3 bases are TGTGCCAGCAGACAGGTGGGACAGAGGCTCTATGGCTACACCTTC. It encodes CASRQVGQRLYGYTF.

The chain uses TRBV4-1 and TRBJ1-2; perhaps TRBD1 as D (6 bases). The CDR3 length is 16 residues. V was cut by 5 bases and J by 8 bases, with 24 bases left in between. Germline V gene sequence: CDR1 MGHRA, CDR2 YSYEKL. CDR3 sequence reads: CASSTRGTSLTKGYTF. CDR3 in DNA: TGCGCCAGCAGCACGCGAGGGACATCTCTTACGAAGGGCTACACCTTC.

The chain has TRBV7-2 and TRBJ1-6; D unclear. Trimming stripped 2 bases from V and 6 bases from J, with 5 bases between. CDR1 and CDR2 from the germline V gene are SGHTA and FQGNSA. The CDR3 spans 13 residues. DNA of the CDR3: TGTGCCAGCAGCTTAATAGCTAATTCACCCCTCCACTTT. Encoded protein: CASSLIANSPLHF.

This clone was counted a few times. CDR3 protein: CASSVASGGNYEQYF. CDR3 sequence (DNA): TGTGCCAGCAGTGTGGCTAGCGGGGGGAACTACGAGCAGTACTTC. The J gene is TRBJ2-7, the V gene TRBV2; 11 nucleotides line up with TRBD2. This CDR3 region has 15 residues. The germline CDR1 and CDR2 sequences are SNHLY and FYNNEI. Losses at the gene ends were 4 bases for V and 3 bases for J; bases not matched to a gene: 5.

This chain connects TRBV10-3 to TRBJ2-1, with D perhaps TRBD1 (5 bases). The CDR3 runs to 14 residues. V lost 1 base and J 9 bases, leaving 13 bases between the germline ends. CDR1 is ENHRY, CDR2 SYGVKD, per germline. The CDR3 sequence: CAISEFRESSEQFF. Written as DNA, the CDR3 is TGTGCCATCAGTGAGTTCAGGGAATCTAGTGAGCAGTTCTTC.

The count of this clone is one. CDR3 nucleotides: TGTGCCTGGAGTCCGGACAGGGATCCTGGGGGAAAACTGTTTTTT. The encoded protein is CAWSPDRDPGGKLFF. This chain connects TRBV30 to TRBJ1-4, with TRBD1 identical over 8 bases. Germline CDR1 reads GTSNPN; CDR2 reads SVGIG (reference sequence). This CDR3 region has 15 residues. The J segment lost 10 bases and the V segment lost 2 bases, leaving 12 bases of the junction unmatched.

The V gene is TRBV6-1, the J gene TRBJ1-1; 10 nucleotides align to TRBD1. The trim removed 6 bases at V and 4 bases at J, leaving 8 bases unmatched. The CDR3 has 15 residues. Germline V CDR1 and CDR2: MNHNS, SASEGT. The CDR3 DNA is TGTGCCAGCAGACTCGGGACAGGGGTAATCACTGAAGCTTTCTTT. Protein sequence: CASRLGTGVITEAFF.

This clone showed up just once. The chain is built from TRBV7-8 and TRBJ2-7; D is uncertain. Deletions cut 5 bases from V and 2 bases from J, with 13 bases between. CDR1 and CDR2 (germline): SGHVS, FQNEAQ. CDR3 length equals 14 residues. The chain's CDR3 is CASSRRWQTYEQYF. As DNA, the CDR3 is TGTGCCAGCAGCCGCCGATGGCAGACCTACGAGCAGTACTTC.

This chain links TRBV2 with TRBJ1-2; weak D call: TRBD1 (5 bases). V dropped 6 bases and J dropped 6 bases, with 17 bases sitting between them. This CDR3 is built from 14 residues. Looked up from germline, CDR1 is SNHLY and CDR2 is FYNNEI. CDR3 bases: TGTGCCAGCAGAACACGATGGACAACAGATGGCTACACCTTC. It is translated as CASRTRWTTDGYTF.

V usage is TRBV11-2 and J usage is TRBJ1-1; D is perhaps TRBD1 (6 bases). V lost 0 bases and J lost 4, with 9 bases in between. This CDR3 region has 14 residues. Germline V gene sequence: CDR1 SGHAT, CDR2 FQNNGV. The CDR3 sequence: CASSLEGGITEAFF. CDR3 DNA sequence: TGTGCCAGCAGCTTAGAAGGGGGAATCACTGAAGCTTTCTTT.

The chain is built from TRBV25-1 and TRBJ2-5; maybe TRBD1 (6 bases). The ends were cut back, 1 base at V and 5 bases at J, with 17 bases in the middle. The CDR3 is 16 amino acids. The V gene's germline CDR1 is MGHDK and CDR2 SYGVNS. CDR3 loop: CASSESLGRGEETQYF. CDR3 nucleotide sequence: TGTGCCAGCAGTGAATCGTTAGGCAGGGGTGAGGAGACCCAGTACTTC.

The genes are TRBV19 and TRBJ2-2; D possibly corresponds to TRBD1 (6 bases). Germline V gene lookup returns CDR1 LNHDA and CDR2 SQIVND (reference sequence). The V end was cut by 3 bases, the J end by 4 bases, with 12 bases between. The CDR3 is made up of 15 amino acids. DNA of the CDR3: TGTGCCAGTAGTATGCACAGGGTGTCCACCGGGGAGCTGTTTTTT. Encoded protein: CASSMHRVSTGELFF.

The J gene is TRBJ2-3, the V gene TRBV2, with 11 bases fitting TRBD2. The CDR3 has 14 amino acids. The germline V gene has CDR1 SNHLY and CDR2 FYNNEI. V shed 6 bases, J shed 4 bases, and the junction held 3 bases outside the gene matches. The CDR3 loop is CASRLTSGADTQYF. The CDR3 DNA follows: TGTGCCAGCAGGTTGACTAGCGGGGCAGATACGCAGTATTTT.

The chain recombines TRBV5-6 with TRBJ2-7; the match to TRBD1 covers 7 bases. This CDR3 has 15 amino acids. Losses at the gene ends were 3 bases for V and 3 bases for J; bases not matched to a gene: 9. CDR1 is SGHDT, CDR2 YYEEEE, per germline. This CDR3 is CASSSGTDKFYEQYF. In DNA, the CDR3 is TGTGCCAGCAGCTCCGGGACAGATAAATTCTACGAGCAGTACTTC.

This clone was observed a single time. The junction departs from the called germline gene at one end, perhaps through a read error. The CDR3 nucleotides are TGTGCCGGGAGACAGGGGAGACACACTGAAGCTTTCTTT. Protein product: CAGRQGRHTEAFF. The chain joins TRBV30 to TRBJ1-1; TRBD1 matches at 8 bases. Germline-derived CDR1 and CDR2 are GTSNPN and SVGIG (reference sequence). The CDR3 has 13 amino acids.